The clone carrying this TCR beta chain has just a few counts. This record belongs to a study of blood T cells in healthy people across ages. CDR1 is MGHRA and CDR2 is YSYEKL in the germline V gene. This CDR3 contains 12 residues. V was clipped by 2 bases and J by 9 bases, with 10 bases between them. The authors ran a second PCR of about 6 to 11 cycles using a sample-barcoded 5' primer and a J-beta primer mix. CDR3-containing paired-end reads numbered at least 2.5 million in each sample. TCRdb itself ran the 5' RACE reads through MiXCR, one entry per CDR3 protein. The sample lists hundreds of thousands of distinct CDR3 sequences, 56% occurring once.

The receptor was derived from a man in his forties in good health. V is TRBV4-1 and J is TRBJ1-1; D is unresolved. The specimen was blood. The CDR3 loop reads CASSQSDSKAFF. CDR3 nucleotides: TGCGCCAGCAGCCAAAGTGATTCAAAAGCTTTCTTT.